The next 19 T cell receptor beta chains were all read from a single sample in a study of naive and memory T cell subsets. Both TRBC1 and TRBC2 were covered by a beta constant-region primer of two equimolar oligonucleotides. Ligated cDNA was amplified by four rounds of PCR with nested alpha and beta constant-region primers and SP2. In TCRdb, the UMI-ligation and nested PCR reads were re-called with MiXCR into one record per CDR3 protein. The profile shows approximately 80,000 distinct CDR3 sequences, about 10% of them singletons. The sample comprised naive CD8+ T cells from blood. The receptors were gathered from a human donor in good health.

This clonotype was detected a few times. The chain employs TRBV10-3 and TRBJ2-5; D might be TRBD1 (5 bases). This CDR3 has 13 residues. V shed 5 bases and J shed 1 base, with 8 bases lying between them. Germline values: CDR1 ENHRY, CDR2 SYGVKD. The CDR3 sequence: CAISPTAQETQYF. As DNA, the CDR3 is TGTGCCATCAGTCCGACAGCCCAAGAGACCCAGTACTTC.

The CDR3 is CASSQGDGYSYGYTF. For the CDR3, the DNA is TGTGCCAGCAGCCAAGGGGACGGATACTCTTATGGCTACACCTTC. This sequence joins TRBV4-2 and TRBJ1-2, with D possibly being TRBD1 (5 bases). CDR3 length equals 15 residues. Trimming removed 1 base from V and 5 bases from J, with 14 bases in between. Per the germline V gene, CDR1 is LGHNA and CDR2 is YNFKEQ.

A word on this clonotype: A single base separates this from a much larger clone, so it may be a read error. The J gene is TRBJ2-1, the V gene TRBV12-5, with 9 bases fitting TRBD2. Germline V lookup: CDR1 LGHNT, CDR2 FRNRAP. The length of the CDR3 is 14 residues. Trimming took 8 bases from V and 5 from J; bases not matched to a gene: 7. The CDR3 is CASLAGNRNNEQFF. The DNA for the CDR3 is TGTGCTAGTCTAGCGGGGAACCGTAACAATGAGCAGTTCTTC.

This clonotype has more than one count but fewer than ten. CDR3 DNA sequence: TGTGCCAGCAGTTTTACAGGGGCATCTAACTATGGCTACACCTTC. Residues: CASSFTGASNYGYTF. The V call is TRBV2, the J call TRBJ1-2, with 7 bases lining up with TRBD1. This CDR3 has 15 amino acids. After removal of 5 bases from V and 0 bases from J, the junction contained 6 bases not matched to a gene. Germline CDR1 reads SNHLY; CDR2 reads FYNNEI.

This clonotype has ten or more counts. A junction boundary mismatches the germline segment, possibly from a read error. The chain employs TRBV7-9 and TRBJ2-5, with D perhaps TRBD1 (6 bases). The CDR3 has 17 amino acids. The germline V gene has CDR1 SEHNR and CDR2 FQNEAQ (reference sequence). CDR3: CASSSGKGDTHQETQYF. The DNA of the CDR3 is TGTGCCAGCAGCTCCGGTAAGGGGGACACCCACCAGGAGACCCAGTACTTC.

A few counts support this clonotype. This chain connects TRBV6-2 or TRBV6-3 to TRBJ2-3; D possibly corresponds to TRBD1 (5 bases). Germline V gene sequence: CDR1 MNHEY, CDR2 SVGEGT. With 2 bases removed from V and 5 bases from J, the gap between germline ends came to 11 bases. The CDR3 loop spans 14 amino acids. CDR3 in amino acids: CASSYGALRDTQYF. The CDR3 nucleotides read TGTGCCAGCAGTTACGGGGCGTTGAGAGATACGCAGTATTTT.

This clonotype came up a few times. CDR3 coding DNA: TGTGCCATCAGTGCCTTGGTGAACTCTGGGGCCAACGTCCTGACTTTC. Translated: CAISALVNSGANVLTF. The chain links TRBV10-3 to TRBJ2-6, with D uncertain. V was trimmed by 4 bases and J by 0 bases, leaving 10 bases between them. In germline, CDR1 is ENHRY, CDR2 SYGVKD. This CDR3 contains 16 residues.

This chain connects TRBV28 to TRBJ1-1; a possible D gene is TRBD1 (5 bases). V dropped 3 bases and J dropped 6 bases, with 14 bases sitting between them. The CDR3 totals 14 residues. CDR1 is MDHEN, CDR2 SYDVKM, per germline. DNA of the CDR3: TGTGCCAGCAGTTTTGTGAGCGGGGCGGCTGAAGCTTTCTTT. Translation gives CASSFVSGAAEAFF.

The sample holds many counts of this clonotype. This sequence joins TRBV11-2 and TRBJ2-5; D is uncertain. The germline V gene has CDR1 SGHAT and CDR2 FQNNGV. Trimming cost V 5 bases and J 4 bases, with 11 bases left between them. The CDR3 runs 13 residues. CDR3 sequence reads: CASSLQTTETQYF. The DNA for the CDR3 is TGTGCCAGCAGCCTACAGACGACAGAGACCCAGTACTTC.

This clonotype was detected a few times. The chain has TRBV27 and TRBJ2-1, with TRBD2 identical over 7 bases. Germline V CDR1 and CDR2: MNHEY, SMNVEV (reference sequence). V gave up 3 bases and J gave up 0 bases; unmatched junction bases: 8. This CDR3 has 17 amino acids. The CDR3 DNA sequence: TGTGCCAGCAGTTTCGAGCCAGGCGGGAGCTCCTACAATGAGCAGTTCTTC. It specifies CASSFEPGGSSYNEQFF.

This clonotype was counted a few times. The chain uses TRBV29-1 and TRBJ2-1; 7 bases align to TRBD2. The CDR3 spans 14 residues. CDR1 SQVTM and CDR2 ANQGSEA come from the germline V gene. V shed 4 bases and J 7 bases; nucleotides not matched to a gene: 10. This CDR3 is CSVGRAGPGNEQFF. CDR3 coding DNA: TGCAGCGTTGGGCGAGCGGGACCCGGGAATGAGCAGTTCTTC.

This clonotype was observed a handful of times. The chain carries TRBV5-4 and TRBJ2-7; D uncertain. The germline V and J ends were trimmed by 4 bases and 0 bases, with 11 bases remaining between them. The CDR3 consists of 14 residues. Germline loops: CDR1 SGHNT, CDR2 YYREEE (reference sequence). The CDR3 region is CASSPQRLSYEQYF. DNA of the CDR3: TGTGCCAGCAGCCCCCAGCGTCTCTCCTACGAGCAGTACTTC. Full variable domain (rest looked up from reference TRBV5-4 and TRBJ2-7): ETGVTQSPTHLIKTRGQQVTLRCSSQSGHNTVSWYQQALGQGPQFIFQYYREEENGRGNFPPRFSGLQFPNYSSELNVNALELDDSALYLCASSPQRLSYEQYFGPGTRLTVT.

This clonotype was detected ten times or more. V and J are TRBV6-5 and TRBJ2-5; D perhaps matches TRBD2 (5 bases). V was pared by 0 bases and J by 2 bases, with 16 bases between. Germline V gene data show CDR1 as MNHEY and CDR2 as SVGAGI. The CDR3 runs to 17 residues. This CDR3 is CASSYSEADHGQETQYF. The CDR3, as DNA: TGTGCCAGCAGTTACTCGGAGGCAGACCATGGGCAAGAGACCCAGTACTTC.

This clonotype appeared many times. DNA for the CDR3: TGCAGTGCTAGAGACGGACTAGCGGGGGCCGGCAATGAGCAGTTCTTC. Residues: CSARDGLAGAGNEQFF. This rearrangement joins TRBV20-1 to TRBJ2-1; 13 bases agree with TRBD2. Trimming removed 0 bases from V and 6 bases from J; junction bases left unmatched: 5. CDR3 length: 16 residues. CDR1 is DFQATT and CDR2 is SNEGSKA in the germline V gene (reference sequence).

This clonotype has at least ten counts. The chain joins TRBV7-9 to TRBJ2-3, with 7 positions matching TRBD1. Germline trimming cut 6 bases from V and 4 bases from J; bases unmatched to any gene: 13. Germline V CDR1 and CDR2: SEHNR, FQNEAQ (reference sequence). The CDR3 is 16 residues long. The CDR3 spells CASRPGQTGVADTQYF. The CDR3 bases are TGTGCCAGCAGACCGGGACAGACCGGGGTGGCAGATACGCAGTATTTT.

Ten or more counts support this clonotype. V and J are TRBV3-1 and TRBJ2-7; no firm D call. The CDR3 loop spans 12 amino acids. V was trimmed by 3 bases and J by 0 bases, leaving 3 bases between them. Germline V gene lookup returns CDR1 LGHDT and CDR2 YNNKEL (reference sequence). The CDR3 loop is CASSHFSYEQYF. DNA for the CDR3: TGTGCCAGCAGCCATTTCTCCTACGAGCAGTACTTC.

This chain uses TRBV7-3 with TRBJ2-1; D ambiguous. The CDR3 extends over 16 amino acids. Germline V gene data show CDR1 as SGHTA and CDR2 as FQGTGA. The V end lost 0 bases, the J end lost 7 bases, and 16 bases lay between the germline ends. The CDR3 region is CASSLTGETRINEQFF. CDR3 nucleotide sequence: TGTGCCAGCAGCTTAACCGGTGAGACTCGCATTAATGAGCAGTTCTTC.

The chain joins TRBV29-1 to TRBJ2-2; unclear D gene. This CDR3 is built from 12 residues. Germline CDR1 is SQVTM and CDR2 is ANQGSEA. V lost 4 bases, J lost 3 bases, and 6 bases lay in between. The CDR3 here is CSVVSHTGELFF. CDR3 sequence (DNA): TGCAGCGTTGTATCGCACACCGGGGAGCTGTTTTTT.

At least ten counts were recorded for this clonotype. The chain couples TRBV29-1 to TRBJ2-3; 9 bases fit TRBD2. This CDR3 has 15 residues. Unmatched junction bases numbered 13, after V lost 7 bases and J lost 5 bases. Germline values: CDR1 SQVTM, CDR2 ANQGSEA. CDR3 in amino acids: CSARGAGGPGDTQYF. The CDR3 DNA is TGCAGCGCCCGTGGGGCGGGAGGGCCTGGAGATACGCAGTATTTT.